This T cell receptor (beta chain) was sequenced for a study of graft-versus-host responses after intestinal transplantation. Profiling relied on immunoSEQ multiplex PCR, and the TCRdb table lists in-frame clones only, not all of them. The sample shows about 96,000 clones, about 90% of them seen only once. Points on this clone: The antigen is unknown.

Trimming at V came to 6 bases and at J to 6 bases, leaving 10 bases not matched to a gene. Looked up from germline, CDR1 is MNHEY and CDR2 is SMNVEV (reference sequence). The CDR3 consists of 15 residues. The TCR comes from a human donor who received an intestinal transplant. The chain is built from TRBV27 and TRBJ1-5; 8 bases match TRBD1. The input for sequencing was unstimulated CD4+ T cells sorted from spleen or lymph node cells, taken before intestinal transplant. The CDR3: CASSTGGAYFQPQHF. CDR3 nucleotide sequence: TGTGCCAGCAGCACAGGGGGTGCGTATTTTCAGCCCCAGCATTTT.